The 30 T cell receptor beta chains below were found in one sample sequenced in a study of shared clonotypes between healthy human individuals. The protocol was immunoSEQ multiplex PCR, while the TCRdb copy is restricted to in-frame clones and leaves out a portion. The sample includes some 1.5 million clones, roughly 95% of them seen just once. The sequencing input was naive CD4+ T cells sorted from blood. Subset: CD45RA+ positively selected. These receptors all come from a man aged 25 to 40 in good health.

This clone has a single count. J is TRBJ2-2 and V is TRBV9; 8 nucleotides agree with TRBD2. The trim removed 2 bases at V and 4 bases at J, leaving 4 bases unmatched. From germline, CDR1 is SGDLS and CDR2 YYNGEE. This CDR3 region has 15 residues. CDR3 amino acids: CASSVTSATTGELFF. Here the CDR3 DNA reads TGTGCCAGCAGCGTGACTAGCGCAACCACCGGGGAGCTGTTTTTT.

The chain is built from TRBV11-2 and TRBJ2-7, with TRBD2 matching 7 bases. After removal of 5 bases from V and 4 bases from J, the junction contained 8 bases not matched to a gene. Germline assignment: CDR1 SGHAT and CDR2 FQNNGV. The CDR3 contains 14 residues. The chain's CDR3 is CASSIIAGVYEQYF. As DNA, the CDR3 is TGTGCCAGCAGCATTATAGCGGGTGTATACGAGCAGTACTTC.

The chain couples TRBV7-3 to TRBJ2-6, with D unresolved. Per the germline V gene, CDR1 is SGHTA and CDR2 is FQGTGA. Deletions cut 5 bases from V and 2 bases from J, with 10 bases between. This CDR3 region has 15 residues. CDR3 nucleotides: TGTGCCAGCAGCCGGGCCCTTACTGGGGCCAACGTCCTGACTTTC. Its protein is CASSRALTGANVLTF.

This chain uses TRBV19 with TRBJ2-7; 8 bases are shared with TRBD2. CDR3 length equals 15 residues. Germline V gives CDR1 LNHDA, CDR2 SQIVND (reference sequence). Losses at the gene ends were 3 bases for V and 3 bases for J; bases not matched to a gene: 7. CDR3 sequence (DNA): TGTGCCAGTAGTATGGCGGGAGGTAAAGTCTACGAGCAGTACTTC. The encoded protein is CASSMAGGKVYEQYF.

The chain has TRBV10-3 and TRBJ2-2, with 7 bases aligning to TRBD2. The CDR3 consists of 14 residues. CDR1 ENHRY and CDR2 SYGVKD come from the germline V gene. The junction had 7 bases not matched to a gene; V was cut back by 7 bases and J by 5 bases. The DNA for the CDR3 is TGTGCCATCACGGCGGGAGAGGGAACCGGGGAGCTGTTTTTT. Protein sequence: CAITAGEGTGELFF.

Turning to this clone: The same CDR3 can be traced to other DNA sequences in this sample. The V gene is TRBV5-4, the J gene TRBJ2-6; weak D call: TRBD2 (5 bases). V was trimmed by 1 base and J by 0 bases, leaving 5 bases between them. CDR3 length equals 15 residues. Germline V gene sequence: CDR1 SGHNT, CDR2 YYREEE (reference sequence). This chain's CDR3 is CASSLRGSGANVLTF. For the CDR3, the DNA is TGTGCCAGCAGCTTGCGGGGCTCTGGGGCCAACGTCCTGACTTTC.

The V and J genes are TRBV29-1 and TRBJ2-1, with a possible D match to TRBD1 (5 bases). V lost 7 bases to trimming and J lost 6 bases, with 19 bases between them. Germline V gene sequence: CDR1 SQVTM, CDR2 ANQGSEA. The CDR3 runs to 14 residues. The CDR3 DNA reads TGCAGCGCCCAACAGGACCTCACAATCAATGAGCAGTTCTTC. Its translation is CSAQQDLTINEQFF.

The chain combines TRBV28 with TRBJ2-7; 8 bases are shared with TRBD1. The CDR3 is 14 residues long. Losses at the gene ends were 1 base for V and 6 bases for J; bases not matched to a gene: 5. Germline assignment: CDR1 MDHEN and CDR2 SYDVKM. The DNA of the CDR3 is TGTGCCAGCAGTTTATTAACAGGGGGAGGCGAGCAGTACTTC. It is translated as CASSLLTGGGEQYF.

The chain employs TRBV7-2 and TRBJ2-3; no clear D. This CDR3 has 15 residues. V was cut by 3 bases and J by 0 bases, with 10 bases left in between. The germline V gene has CDR1 SGHTA and CDR2 FQGNSA. This CDR3 reads CASSFRTPSTDTQYF. CDR3 coding DNA: TGTGCCAGCAGCTTCCGTACCCCTAGCACAGATACGCAGTATTTT.

V usage is TRBV30 and J usage is TRBJ1-5; D is uncertain. V was pared by 0 bases and J by 4 bases, with 7 bases between. The CDR3 covers 13 residues. Germline values: CDR1 GTSNPN, CDR2 SVGIG (reference sequence). Here the CDR3 reads CAWSVSLNQPQHF. The CDR3 region has the DNA TGTGCCTGGAGTGTATCACTTAATCAGCCCCAGCATTTT. Combining the CDR3 with reference TRBV30 and TRBJ1-5 gives the whole variable domain SQTIHQWPATLVQPVGSPLSLECTVEGTSNPNLYWYRQAAGRGLQLLFYSVGIGQISSEVPQNLSASRPQDRQFILSSKKLLLSDSGFYLCAWSVSLNQPQHFGDGTRLSIL.

The V call is TRBV7-6, the J call TRBJ2-7; 7 bases are a match to TRBD2. The germline V gene encodes CDR1 SGHVS and CDR2 FNYEAQ. Trimming at V came to 7 bases and at J to 5 bases, leaving 14 bases not matched to a gene. The CDR3 is 15 residues long. CDR3 residues: CASTKGLGDGDEQYF. The CDR3 DNA reads TGTGCCAGCACCAAAGGACTAGGGGATGGGGACGAGCAGTACTTC.

The CDR3 sequence is CSSHAYNEQFF. CDR3 nucleotide sequence: TGCAGCTCCCACGCCTACAATGAGCAGTTCTTC. This chain joins TRBV29-1 and TRBJ2-1; D ambiguous. Trimming cost V 8 bases and J 2 bases, with 7 bases left between them. Germline V gene sequence: CDR1 SQVTM, CDR2 ANQGSEA. The CDR3 is 11 residues long.

The chain links TRBV29-1 to TRBJ2-3, with D hard to call. CDR1 SQVTM and CDR2 ANQGSEA come from the germline V gene. The CDR3 spans 11 residues. V lost 6 bases and J 5 bases, leaving 9 bases between the germline ends. CDR3 sequence reads: CSVRSLDTQYF. The CDR3 DNA follows: TGCAGCGTCCGATCTCTAGATACGCAGTATTTT.

The J gene is TRBJ1-5, the V gene TRBV6-4, with 9 bases aligning to TRBD1. The V gene's germline CDR1 is MRHNA and CDR2 SNTAGT. The CDR3 runs 15 residues. Trimming took 4 bases from V and 3 from J; bases not matched to a gene: 4. CDR3 amino acids: CASSATGGNNQPQHF. The CDR3, as DNA: TGTGCCAGCAGTGCGACAGGGGGAAACAATCAGCCCCAGCATTTT.

The J gene is TRBJ2-5, the V gene TRBV5-1, with 9 bases matching TRBD2. The germline V gene has CDR1 SGHRS and CDR2 YFSETQ. The CDR3 has 16 amino acids. V shed 0 bases, J shed 5 bases, and the junction held 8 bases outside the gene matches. Written as DNA, the CDR3 is TGCGCCAGCAGCTTGGCCGGGGGTAGCGGGAGTGAGACCCAGTACTTC. This translates into CASSLAGGSGSETQYF.

CDR3 in amino acids: CASSWPSGSSYEQYF. In nucleotides, the CDR3 is TGTGCCAGCAGCTGGCCTAGCGGCAGCTCCTACGAGCAGTACTTC. The genes are TRBV7-9 and TRBJ2-7, with 7 bases matching TRBD2. The V gene end was trimmed by 4 bases and the J gene end by 0 bases; junction bases not matched to a gene: 6. The CDR3 has 15 residues. Germline V gives CDR1 SEHNR, CDR2 FQNEAQ (reference sequence).

V usage is TRBV4-1 and J usage is TRBJ2-3; 7 nucleotides agree with TRBD2. Losses at the gene ends were 0 bases for V and 6 bases for J; bases not matched to a gene: 6. Germline lookup yields CDR1 MGHRA and CDR2 YSYEKL. There are 15 residues in the CDR3. In DNA form, the CDR3 reads TGCGCCAGCAGCCAAGAGTGGCTAGCGGCGGATACGCAGTATTTT. This sequence encodes CASSQEWLAADTQYF.

This sequence joins TRBV10-2 and TRBJ2-7, with unresolved D. The V end lost 1 base, the J end lost 2 bases, and 9 bases lay between the germline ends. Germline CDR1 reads WSHSY; CDR2 reads SAAADI. The CDR3 loop spans 14 amino acids. The chain's CDR3 is CASSELYPTYEQYF. In DNA, the CDR3 is TGCGCCAGCAGTGAGTTATACCCCACCTACGAGCAGTACTTC.

This clone was recorded only once. Other DNA sequences of this sample code for an identical CDR3. The chain joins TRBV7-9 to TRBJ1-1; D ambiguous. Per the germline V gene, CDR1 is SEHNR and CDR2 is FQNEAQ (reference sequence). V was shortened by 1 base and J by 2 bases, with 8 bases between the two germline ends. This CDR3 has 14 amino acids. CDR3 region: CASSLEGRNTEAFF. Here the CDR3 DNA reads TGTGCCAGCAGCTTAGAAGGGAGAAACACTGAAGCTTTCTTT.

To note about this clone: Distinct nucleotide sequences in the sample also encode this CDR3. J is TRBJ2-1 and V is TRBV6-1, with TRBD1 as a possible D gene (6 bases). Germline loops: CDR1 MNHNS, CDR2 SASEGT. Deletions cut 2 bases from V and 2 bases from J, with 13 bases between. The CDR3 extends over 16 amino acids. The CDR3 coding sequence is TGTGCCAGCAGTGAATCCGGGACACGAACCTACAATGAGCAGTTCTTC. Its translation: CASSESGTRTYNEQFF.

The chain employs TRBV30 and TRBJ1-2; a possible D gene is TRBD1 (5 bases). CDR1 GTSNPN and CDR2 SVGIG come from the germline V gene (reference sequence). The V gene lost 4 bases and the J gene lost 8 bases, with 17 bases spanning the gap. The CDR3 has 13 amino acids. Here the CDR3 DNA reads TGTGCCTGGAATCGGGACGGTGCTAGGGGCTACACCTTC. It codes for CAWNRDGARGYTF.

J is TRBJ2-4 and V is TRBV4-1; D remains ambiguous. V dropped 3 bases and J dropped 0 bases, with 12 bases sitting between them. The germline gives CDR1 MGHRA, CDR2 YSYEKL. This CDR3 is built from 16 residues. The CDR3 nucleotides read TGCGCCAGCAGCCACACCCCCGGTTTAGCCAAAAACATTCAGTACTTC. It codes for CASSHTPGLAKNIQYF.

The chain is built from TRBV21-1 and TRBJ1-1. TRBV21-1 is given as a pseudogene. This CDR3 is built from 16 residues. DNA of the CDR3: TGTGCCAGCAGCAAAGTCCTTGCTCCCCCGAACACTGAAGCTTTCTTT. This sequence encodes CASSKVLAPPNTEAFF.

The chain combines TRBV15 with TRBJ2-1; possibly TRBD2 for D (6 bases). CDR1 is LNHNV and CDR2 is YYDKDF in the germline V gene (reference sequence). V shed 0 bases and J shed 6 bases, with 12 bases lying between them. This CDR3 comprises 15 residues. The CDR3 DNA follows: TGTGCCACCAGCAGAGAGACACTAGCTTTCAATGAGCAGTTCTTC. Translation: CATSRETLAFNEQFF.

This CDR3 reads CASNLATPDTQYF. DNA for the CDR3: TGTGCCAGCAACCTTGCTACTCCAGATACGCAGTATTTT. The chain has TRBV28 and TRBJ2-3; D is unresolved. Germline V gives CDR1 MDHEN, CDR2 SYDVKM. This CDR3 has 13 residues. The V and J ends lost 7 bases and 4 bases respectively, with 12 bases between them. Drawing the rest from reference TRBV28 and TRBJ2-3, the complete variable domain is DVKVTQSSRYLVKRTGEKVFLECVQDMDHENMFWYRQDPGLGLRLIYFSYDVKMKEKGDIPEGYSVSREKKERFSLILESASTNQTSMYLCASNLATPDTQYFGPGTRLTVL.

The J gene is TRBJ2-7, the V gene TRBV18, with 7 bases that match TRBD2. The length of the CDR3 is 15 residues. The V gene's germline CDR1 is KGHSH and CDR2 LQKENI. The V and J ends lost 6 bases and 0 bases, in that order; junction bases with no gene match: 8. CDR3 amino acids: CASSPSGISSYEQYF. In DNA, the CDR3 is TGTGCCAGCTCCCCCAGCGGGATCAGCTCCTACGAGCAGTACTTC.

The V and J genes are TRBV7-2 and TRBJ2-5; possibly TRBD2 for D (5 bases). V lost 5 bases and J lost 13, with 17 bases in between. Germline loops: CDR1 SGHTA, CDR2 FQGNSA. The CDR3 has 12 amino acids. The CDR3 DNA reads as TGTGCCAGCAGCGCGGACTTGAGTCTTCCGTACTTC. The encoded protein is CASSADLSLPYF.

The V call is TRBV2, the J call TRBJ2-3, with 11 bases that match TRBD2. The CDR3 has 17 residues. The germline CDR1 and CDR2 sequences are SNHLY and FYNNEI. The junction had 6 bases not matched to a gene; V was cut back by 4 bases and J by 0 bases. The CDR3 is CASSALAGGSSTDTQYF. The CDR3 nucleotides are TGTGCCAGCAGTGCGCTAGCGGGAGGATCCAGCACAGATACGCAGTATTTT.

This clone occurred once. The rearrangement uses TRBV27 and TRBJ2-7; TRBD2 agrees at 9 bases. Germline CDR1 and CDR2: MNHEY and SMNVEV (reference sequence). This CDR3 has 17 residues. Trimming at V came to 0 bases and at J to 4 bases, leaving 10 bases not matched to a gene. Here the CDR3 DNA reads TGTGCCAGCAGTTTATCGAAACTGGGGACTAGCCCGTACGAGCAGTACTTC. Its protein is CASSLSKLGTSPYEQYF.

This rearrangement joins TRBV9 to TRBJ1-3, with D hard to call. V gave up 2 bases and J gave up 1 base, with 7 bases separating them. There are 14 residues in the CDR3. Germline CDR1 SGDLS, CDR2 YYNGEE. The CDR3 bases are TGTGCCAGCAGCGTTTCGGCTTCTGGAAACACCATATATTTT. This encodes CASSVSASGNTIYF.